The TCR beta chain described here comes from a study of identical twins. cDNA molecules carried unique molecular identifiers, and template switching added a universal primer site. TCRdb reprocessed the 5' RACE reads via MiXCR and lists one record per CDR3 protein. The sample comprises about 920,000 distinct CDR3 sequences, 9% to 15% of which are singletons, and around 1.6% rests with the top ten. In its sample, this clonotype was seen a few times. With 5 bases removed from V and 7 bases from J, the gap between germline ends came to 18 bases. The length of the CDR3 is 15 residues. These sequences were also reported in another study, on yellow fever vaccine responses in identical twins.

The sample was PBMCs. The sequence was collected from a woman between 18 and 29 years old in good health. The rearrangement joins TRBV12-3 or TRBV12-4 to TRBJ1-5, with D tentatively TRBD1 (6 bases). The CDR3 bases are TGTGCCAGCAGTCTCGGGTACAGGGTATGGCAGCCCCAGCATTTT. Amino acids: CASSLGYRVWQPQHF.